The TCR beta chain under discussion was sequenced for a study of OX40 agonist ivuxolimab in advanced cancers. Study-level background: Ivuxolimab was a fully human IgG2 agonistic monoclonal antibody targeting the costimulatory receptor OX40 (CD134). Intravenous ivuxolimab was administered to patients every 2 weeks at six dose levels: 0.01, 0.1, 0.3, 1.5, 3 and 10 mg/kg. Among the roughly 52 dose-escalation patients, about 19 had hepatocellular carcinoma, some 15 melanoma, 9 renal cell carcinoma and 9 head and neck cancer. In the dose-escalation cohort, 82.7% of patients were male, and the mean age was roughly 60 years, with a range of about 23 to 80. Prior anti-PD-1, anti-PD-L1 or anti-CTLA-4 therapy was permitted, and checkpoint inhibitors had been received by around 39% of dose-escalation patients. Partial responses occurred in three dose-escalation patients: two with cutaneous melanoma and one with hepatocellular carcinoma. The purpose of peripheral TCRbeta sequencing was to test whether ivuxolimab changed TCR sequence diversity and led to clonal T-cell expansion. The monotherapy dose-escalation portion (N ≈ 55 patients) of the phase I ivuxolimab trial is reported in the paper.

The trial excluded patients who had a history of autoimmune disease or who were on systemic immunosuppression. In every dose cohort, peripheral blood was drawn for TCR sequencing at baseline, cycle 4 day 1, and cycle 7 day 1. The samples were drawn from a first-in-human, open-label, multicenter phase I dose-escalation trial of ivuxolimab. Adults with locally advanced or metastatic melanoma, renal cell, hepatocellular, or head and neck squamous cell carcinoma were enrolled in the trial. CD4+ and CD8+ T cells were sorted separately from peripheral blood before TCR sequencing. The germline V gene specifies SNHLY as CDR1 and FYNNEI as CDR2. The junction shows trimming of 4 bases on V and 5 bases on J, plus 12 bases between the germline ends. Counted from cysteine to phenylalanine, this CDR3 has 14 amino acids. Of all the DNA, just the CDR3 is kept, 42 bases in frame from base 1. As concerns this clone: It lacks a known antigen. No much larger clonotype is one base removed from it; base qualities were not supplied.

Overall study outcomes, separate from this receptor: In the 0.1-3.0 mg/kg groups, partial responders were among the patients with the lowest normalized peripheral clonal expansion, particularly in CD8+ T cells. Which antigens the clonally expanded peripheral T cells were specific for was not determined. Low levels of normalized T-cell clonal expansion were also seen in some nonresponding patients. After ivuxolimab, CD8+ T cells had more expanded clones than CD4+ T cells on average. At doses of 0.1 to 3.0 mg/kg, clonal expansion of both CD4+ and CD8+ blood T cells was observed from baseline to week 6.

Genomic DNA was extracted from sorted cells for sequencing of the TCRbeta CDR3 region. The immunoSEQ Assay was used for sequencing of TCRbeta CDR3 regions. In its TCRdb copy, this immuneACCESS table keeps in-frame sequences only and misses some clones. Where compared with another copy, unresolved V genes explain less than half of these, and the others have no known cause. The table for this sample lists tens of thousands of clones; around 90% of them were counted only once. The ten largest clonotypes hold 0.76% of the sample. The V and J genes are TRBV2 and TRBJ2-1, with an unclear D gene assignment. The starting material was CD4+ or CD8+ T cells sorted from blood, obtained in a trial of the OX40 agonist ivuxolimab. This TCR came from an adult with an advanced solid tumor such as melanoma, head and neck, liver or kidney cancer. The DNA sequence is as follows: TGTGCCAGCAGTGGGATGGTTCTGAACAATGAGCAGTTCTTC. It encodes CASSGMVLNNEQFF.